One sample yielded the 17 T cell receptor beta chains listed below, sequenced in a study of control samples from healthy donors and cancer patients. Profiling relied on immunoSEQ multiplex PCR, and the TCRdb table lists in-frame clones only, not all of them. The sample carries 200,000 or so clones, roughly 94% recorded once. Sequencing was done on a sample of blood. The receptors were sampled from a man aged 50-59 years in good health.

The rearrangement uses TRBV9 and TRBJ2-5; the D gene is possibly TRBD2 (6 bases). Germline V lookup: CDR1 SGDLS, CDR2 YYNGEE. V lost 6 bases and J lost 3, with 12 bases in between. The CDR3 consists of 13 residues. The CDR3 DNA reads TGTGCCAGCACCCGGGGCGGGGAAGAGACCCAGTACTTC. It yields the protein CASTRGGEETQYF.

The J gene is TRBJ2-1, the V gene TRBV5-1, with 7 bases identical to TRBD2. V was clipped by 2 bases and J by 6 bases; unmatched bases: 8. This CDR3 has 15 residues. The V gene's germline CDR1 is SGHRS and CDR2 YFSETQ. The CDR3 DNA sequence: TGCGCCAGCAGCTTCGGGGACTACCCAATCAATGAGCAGTTCTTC. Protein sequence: CASSFGDYPINEQFF.

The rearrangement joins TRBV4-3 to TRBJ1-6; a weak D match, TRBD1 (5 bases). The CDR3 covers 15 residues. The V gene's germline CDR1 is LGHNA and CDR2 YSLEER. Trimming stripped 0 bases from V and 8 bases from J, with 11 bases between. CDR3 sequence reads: CASSQDHRFHSPLHF. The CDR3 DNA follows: TGCGCCAGCAGCCAAGATCACAGGTTTCATTCACCCCTCCACTTT.

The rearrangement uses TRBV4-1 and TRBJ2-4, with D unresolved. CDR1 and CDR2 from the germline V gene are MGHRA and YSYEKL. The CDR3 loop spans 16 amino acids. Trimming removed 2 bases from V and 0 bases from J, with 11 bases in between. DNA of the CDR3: TGCGCCAGCAGCCAAATGGGTGGGGTAGCCAAAAACATTCAGTACTTC. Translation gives CASSQMGGVAKNIQYF.

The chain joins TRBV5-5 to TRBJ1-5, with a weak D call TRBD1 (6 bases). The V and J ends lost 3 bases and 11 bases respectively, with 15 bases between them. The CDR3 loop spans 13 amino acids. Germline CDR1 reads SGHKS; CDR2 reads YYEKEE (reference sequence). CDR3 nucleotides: TGTGCCAGCAGCTCCTCAGGGGATACAGCCCAGCATTTT. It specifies CASSSSGDTAQHF.

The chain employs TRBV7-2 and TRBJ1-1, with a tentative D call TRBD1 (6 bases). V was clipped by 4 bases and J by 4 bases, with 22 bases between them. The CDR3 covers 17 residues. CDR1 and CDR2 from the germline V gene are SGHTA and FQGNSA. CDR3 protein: CASSSGTSLRRGTEAFF. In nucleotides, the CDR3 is TGTGCCAGCAGCTCAGGGACATCTCTAAGAAGGGGCACTGAAGCTTTCTTT.

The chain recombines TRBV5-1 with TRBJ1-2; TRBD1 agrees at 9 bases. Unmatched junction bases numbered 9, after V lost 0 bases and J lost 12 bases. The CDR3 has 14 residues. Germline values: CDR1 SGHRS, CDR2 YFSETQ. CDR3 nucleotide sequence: TGCGCCAGCAGCTTGGAGGGACAGGGTAGTTTGAACACCTTC. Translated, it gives CASSLEGQGSLNTF.

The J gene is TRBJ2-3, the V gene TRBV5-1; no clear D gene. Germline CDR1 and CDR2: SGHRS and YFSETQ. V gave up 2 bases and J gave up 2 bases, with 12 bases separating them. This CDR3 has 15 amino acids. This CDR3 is CASSLGQAVTDTQYF. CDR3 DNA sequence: TGCGCCAGCAGCTTAGGTCAGGCCGTCACAGATACGCAGTATTTT.

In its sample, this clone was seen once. CDR3 loop: CASSLGGQGGTGELFF. CDR3 in DNA: TGCGCCAGCAGCTTGGGCGGACAGGGGGGCACCGGGGAGCTGTTTTTT. The rearrangement uses TRBV5-1 and TRBJ2-2; 10 bases fit TRBD1. The trim removed 0 bases at V and 4 bases at J, leaving 3 bases unmatched. The CDR3 is 16 amino acids. CDR1 and CDR2 from the germline V gene are SGHRS and YFSETQ.

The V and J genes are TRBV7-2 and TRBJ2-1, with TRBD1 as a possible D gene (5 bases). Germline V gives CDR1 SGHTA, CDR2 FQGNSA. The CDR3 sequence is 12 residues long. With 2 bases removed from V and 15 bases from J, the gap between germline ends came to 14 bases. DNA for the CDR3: TGTGCCAGCAGCTTACTTGGGTCAGGGTGGTTCTTC. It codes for CASSLLGSGWFF.

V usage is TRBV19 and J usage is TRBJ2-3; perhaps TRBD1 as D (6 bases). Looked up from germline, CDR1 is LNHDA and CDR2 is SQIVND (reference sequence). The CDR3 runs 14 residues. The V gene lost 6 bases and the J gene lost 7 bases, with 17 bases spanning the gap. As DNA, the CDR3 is TGTGCCAGTAGGGGGGCCTACTCTATGAATACGCAGTATTTT. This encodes CASRGAYSMNTQYF.

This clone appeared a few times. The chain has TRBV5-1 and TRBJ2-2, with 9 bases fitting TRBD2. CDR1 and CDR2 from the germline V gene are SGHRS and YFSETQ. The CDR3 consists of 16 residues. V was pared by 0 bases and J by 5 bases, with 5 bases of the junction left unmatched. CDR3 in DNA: TGCGCCAGCAGCTTGGGGGGACTAGCCCGAACCGGGGAGCTGTTTTTT. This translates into CASSLGGLARTGELFF. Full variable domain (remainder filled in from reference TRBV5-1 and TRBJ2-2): KAGVTQTPRYLIKTRGQQVTLSCSPISGHRSVSWYQQTPGQGLQFLFEYFSETQRNKGNFPGRFSGRQFSNSRSEMNVSTLELGDSALYLCASSLGGLARTGELFFGEGSRLTVL.

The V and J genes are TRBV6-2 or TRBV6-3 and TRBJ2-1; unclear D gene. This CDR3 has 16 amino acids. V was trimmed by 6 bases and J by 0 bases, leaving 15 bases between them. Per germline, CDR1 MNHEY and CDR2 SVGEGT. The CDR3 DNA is TGTGCCAGCAGCCTACGGCCTGCTAGCTCCTACAATGAGCAGTTCTTC. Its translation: CASSLRPASSYNEQFF.

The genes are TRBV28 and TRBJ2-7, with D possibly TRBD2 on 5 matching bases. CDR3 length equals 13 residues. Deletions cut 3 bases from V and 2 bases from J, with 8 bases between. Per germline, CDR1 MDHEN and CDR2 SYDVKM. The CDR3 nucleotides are TGTGCCAGCAGTTTTTCGGGGACCTACGAGCAGTACTTC. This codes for CASSFSGTYEQYF.

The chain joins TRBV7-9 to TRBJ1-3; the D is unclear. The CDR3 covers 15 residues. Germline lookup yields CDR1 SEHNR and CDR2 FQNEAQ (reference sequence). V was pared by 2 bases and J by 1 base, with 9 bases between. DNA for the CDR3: TGTGCCAGCAGCTTACGGGGAACATCTGGAAACACCATATATTTT. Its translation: CASSLRGTSGNTIYF.

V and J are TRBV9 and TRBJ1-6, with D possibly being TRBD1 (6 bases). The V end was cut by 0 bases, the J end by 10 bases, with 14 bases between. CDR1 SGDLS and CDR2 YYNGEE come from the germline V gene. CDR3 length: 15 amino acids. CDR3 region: CASSVAGWDKSPLHF. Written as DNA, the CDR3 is TGTGCCAGCAGCGTAGCGGGTTGGGACAAATCACCCCTCCACTTT.

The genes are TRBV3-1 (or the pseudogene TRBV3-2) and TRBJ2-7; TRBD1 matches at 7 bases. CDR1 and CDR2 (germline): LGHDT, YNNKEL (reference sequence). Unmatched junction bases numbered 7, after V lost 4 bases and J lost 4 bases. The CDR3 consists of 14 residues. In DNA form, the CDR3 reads TGTGCCAGCAGCCCAGAGGGACAGACTTACGAGCAGTACTTC. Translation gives CASSPEGQTYEQYF.